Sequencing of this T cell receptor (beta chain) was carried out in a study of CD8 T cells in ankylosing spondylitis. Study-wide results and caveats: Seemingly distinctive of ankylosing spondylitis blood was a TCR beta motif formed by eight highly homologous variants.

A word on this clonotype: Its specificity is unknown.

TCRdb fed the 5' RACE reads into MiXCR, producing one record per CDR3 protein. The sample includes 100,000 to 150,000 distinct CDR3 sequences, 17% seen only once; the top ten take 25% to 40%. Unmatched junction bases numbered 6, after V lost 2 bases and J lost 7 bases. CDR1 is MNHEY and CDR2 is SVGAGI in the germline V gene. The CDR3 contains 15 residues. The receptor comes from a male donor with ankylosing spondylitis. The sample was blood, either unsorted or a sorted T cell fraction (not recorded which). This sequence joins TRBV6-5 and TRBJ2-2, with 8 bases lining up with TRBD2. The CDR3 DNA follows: TGTGCCAGCAGTTACGCGGGAGGCGGTGTCGGGGAGCTGTTTTTT. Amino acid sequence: CASSYAGGGVGELFF.